This T cell receptor (beta chain) was sequenced during a study of blood T cell repertoires in COVID-19. Study as a whole: Samples representing acute and convalescent COVID-19 were sourced from the United States, Italy and Spain.

Original processing methods: Reference gene primer amplification gave estimated nucleated cell counts. Sequenced by immunoSEQ multiplex PCR; TCRdb stores in-frame clones only, minus some. V, J and clone size reflect that table, while D and trimming were determined from the DNA. In the table there are 250,000 to 350,000 clones, roughly nine tenths of which are singletons. For this clone: Other DNA sequences in the same sample also yield this CDR3.

The CDR3 sequence is 15 residues long. V lost 1 base and J 1 base, leaving 8 bases between the germline ends. From germline, CDR1 is LGHNA and CDR2 YNFKEQ. Living in under 30 US areas, the participants were between roughly 18 and 90 years of age. The clonotype originates from a woman younger than 45 who had recovered from COVID-19. V usage is TRBV4-2 and J usage is TRBJ1-5, with D hard to call. Sequencing input: PBMCs or T cells enriched from blood (not recorded which). The chain's CDR3 is CASSQVGGSNQPQHF. The CDR3 nucleotides read TGTGCCAGCAGCCAAGTCGGCGGGAGCAATCAGCCCCAGCATTTT.